The 25 T cell receptor beta chains listed next were all sequenced from one sample in a study of human T cells and chemical hapten exposure. Specified time point: patch test 1, 2 weeks after DPC sensitization. Described treatment: therapeutic diphenylcyclopropenone sensitization with weekly scalp DPC. TCRdb re-called the RACE reads through MiXCR, storing one row per CDR3 protein. The profile shows tens of thousands of distinct CDR3 sequences, 8% to 11% of them singletons. The sample was whole blood, taken in connection with sensitization to the hapten diphenylcyclopropenone (DPC). The receptors come from a man aged 35 to 55 with alopecia areata. Some clones in this sample may be carry-over from other donors' samples.

The chain combines TRBV28 with TRBJ2-5; D could derive from TRBD1 or TRBD2 (6 bases each). Germline V lookup: CDR1 MDHEN, CDR2 SYDVKM. Trimming shortened V by 5 bases and J by 5 bases, and 24 bases separated the two germline ends. This CDR3 contains 17 residues. CDR3 sequence: CASSLPGAGPHAETQYF. For the CDR3, the DNA is TGTGCCAGCAGTCTCCCGGGGGCGGGACCACATGCCGAGACCCAGTACTTC.

This clonotype was observed a handful of times. This CDR3 reads CASRRALAGPYEQYV. The DNA for the CDR3 is TGTGCCAGCAGAAGGGCCTTAGCGGGTCCCTACGAGCAGTACGTC. V usage is TRBV6-5 and J usage is TRBJ2-7, with 7 nucleotides matching TRBD2. Germline loops: CDR1 MNHEY, CDR2 SVGAGI. The CDR3 sequence is 15 residues long. V lost 6 bases, J lost 2 bases, and 10 bases stayed unmatched.

This clonotype was detected only a few times. The chain carries TRBV7-8 and TRBJ1-6; D not certain. CDR1 SGHVS and CDR2 FQNEAQ come from the germline V gene. V was cut by 0 bases and J by 13 bases, with 16 bases left in between. This CDR3 has 15 amino acids. CDR3 protein: CASSLALLGSEPLHF. The CDR3 DNA reads TGTGCCAGCAGCTTAGCGCTTTTGGGGTCGGAGCCCCTCCACTTT.

The chain uses TRBV11-1 and TRBJ2-3; 8 bases line up with TRBD2. The CDR3 totals 15 residues. V was clipped by 6 bases and J by 5 bases; unmatched bases: 10. Germline V gene lookup returns CDR1 SGHAT and CDR2 FQDESV (reference sequence). The CDR3 DNA reads TGTGCCAGCAGATCGCTGCGGGAGGACGGAGATACGCAGTATTTT. As protein: CASRSLREDGDTQYF.

The rearrangement uses TRBV29-1 and TRBJ2-1; D is possibly TRBD2 (6 bases). CDR3 length equals 15 residues. Germline CDR1 SQVTM, CDR2 ANQGSEA. The ends were cut back, 1 base at V and 9 bases at J, with 19 bases in the middle. This CDR3 is CSVEVLGGRRREQFF. DNA of the CDR3: TGCAGCGTTGAAGTCTTAGGAGGGAGGAGGCGTGAGCAGTTCTTC.

This clonotype was counted at least ten times. The chain links TRBV25-1 to TRBJ2-7, with 7 bases aligning to TRBD1. The junction had 5 bases not matched to a gene; V was cut back by 1 base and J by 5 bases. CDR1 is MGHDK, CDR2 SYGVNS, per germline. The CDR3 sequence is 14 residues long. This CDR3 is CASSELDRPHEQYF. CDR3 DNA: TGTGCCAGCAGTGAATTGGACAGGCCCCACGAGCAGTACTTC.

The rearrangement uses TRBV6-2 or TRBV6-3 and TRBJ2-4, with TRBD1 as a possible D gene (6 bases). V lost 2 bases and J 5 bases, leaving 10 bases between the germline ends. The CDR3 is 14 residues long. CDR1 and CDR2 from the germline V gene are MNHEY and SVGEGT. This CDR3 is CASSYGTLENIQYF. The CDR3 DNA reads as TGTGCCAGCAGTTACGGGACACTGGAAAACATTCAGTACTTC.

A few counts support this clonotype. This chain uses TRBV29-1 with TRBJ2-3; TRBD2 matches at 10 bases. The junction had 1 base not matched to a gene; V was cut back by 2 bases and J by 2 bases. CDR1 and CDR2 (germline): SQVTM, ANQGSEA. The CDR3 sequence is 14 residues long. The CDR3 is CSVETSGVTDTQYF. The CDR3 DNA follows: TGCAGCGTTGAAACTAGCGGGGTCACAGATACGCAGTATTTT.

V usage is TRBV6-1 and J usage is TRBJ2-7; D is unresolved. Trimming stripped 6 bases from V and 6 bases from J, with 15 bases between. The CDR3 runs to 13 residues. CDR1 MNHNS and CDR2 SASEGT come from the germline V gene. The CDR3 protein is CASSALSAGEQYV. In DNA, the CDR3 is TGTGCCAGCAGCGCGCTGTCCGCCGGCGAGCAGTACGTC.

The chain is built from TRBV7-6 and TRBJ2-1; D not resolved. From germline, CDR1 is SGHVS and CDR2 FNYEAQ. Trimming left V 5 bases short and J 5 bases short, with 4 bases between. CDR3 length equals 11 residues. Here the CDR3 DNA reads TGTGCCAGCAGCAAGAACAATGAGCAGTTCTTC. This translates into CASSKNNEQFF.

The V and J genes are TRBV20-1 and TRBJ2-1; D ambiguous. CDR1 is DFQATT, CDR2 SNEGSKA, per germline (reference sequence). The CDR3 has 9 residues. Trimming cost V 6 bases and J 8 bases, with 5 bases left between them. CDR3 DNA: TGCAGTGCCGGGCATGAGCAGTTCTTC. Translating it yields CSAGHEQFF.

This clonotype was counted only a few times. The chain employs TRBV28 and TRBJ1-1; the D gene is possibly TRBD1 (6 bases). The CDR3 has 18 residues. The ends were cut back, 6 bases at V and 0 bases at J, with 23 bases in the middle. The germline V gene has CDR1 MDHEN and CDR2 SYDVKM. The CDR3, as DNA: TGTGCCAGCAGCAACTTAAGGGCAGGGGTAATGTTGAACACTGAAGCTTTCTTT. Its translation: CASSNLRAGVMLNTEAFF.

This clonotype has a handful of counts. This rearrangement joins TRBV11-3 to TRBJ2-1; no firm D call. V dropped 0 bases and J dropped 9 bases, with 9 bases sitting between them. The germline gives CDR1 SGHNT, CDR2 YENEEA. The CDR3 runs to 13 residues. The CDR3 reads CASSLELRSEQFF. The CDR3 bases are TGTGCCAGCAGCTTAGAGTTAAGGTCTGAGCAGTTCTTC.

The chain employs TRBV7-2 and TRBJ2-7; tentative D call: TRBD2 (6 bases). Germline V gene data show CDR1 as SGHTA and CDR2 as FQGNSA. The germline V and J ends were trimmed by 5 bases and 0 bases, with 17 bases remaining between them. CDR3 length: 16 residues. The CDR3 DNA reads as TGTGCCAGCAGCCAGAGGGGAGGCCCCAGCTCCTACGAGCAGTACTTC. Protein sequence: CASSQRGGPSSYEQYF.

In this sample, this clonotype turned up a few times. The chain carries TRBV29-1 and TRBJ2-7; 8 bases match TRBD1. The V gene end was trimmed by 5 bases and the J gene end by 2 bases; junction bases not matched to a gene: 8. The CDR3 has 14 amino acids. Looked up from germline, CDR1 is SQVTM and CDR2 is ANQGSEA. CDR3 nucleotide sequence: TGCAGCGTTACCGGACAGGGCCAAGCCTACGAGCAGTACTTC. It translates to CSVTGQGQAYEQYF.

This clonotype turned up a few times. The chain is built from TRBV23-1 and TRBJ2-7, with no clear D. TRBV23-1 is recorded as an ORF, its role being uncertain. Trimming took 10 bases from V and 5 from J, leaving 9 bases between them. The CDR3 is 10 residues long. This chain's CDR3 is CATDRHEQYF. For the CDR3, the DNA is TGCGCCACCGATCGCCACGAGCAGTACTTC.

This clonotype was seen a handful of times. The chain carries TRBV20-1 and TRBJ2-5; 9 nucleotides line up with TRBD2. Trimming took 1 base from V and 5 from J; bases not matched to a gene: 5. The CDR3 has 14 amino acids. Germline V gene data show CDR1 as DFQATT and CDR2 as SNEGSKA (reference sequence). The CDR3 region is CSARVETSGETQYF. CDR3 nucleotide sequence: TGCAGTGCTAGAGTGGAGACTAGCGGCGAGACCCAGTACTTC.

The chain joins TRBV9 to TRBJ1-1; the D is unclear. The germline gives CDR1 SGDLS, CDR2 YYNGEE. This CDR3 has 15 residues. Trimming left V 3 bases short and J 0 bases short, with 12 bases between. The CDR3 DNA reads as TGTGCCAGCAGCGCTCTTGGGGAGATGAACACTGAAGCTTTCTTT. This codes for CASSALGEMNTEAFF. Full variable domain (outside the CDR3, taken from reference TRBV9 and TRBJ1-1): DSGVTQTPKHLITATGQRVTLRCSPRSGDLSVYWYQQSLDQGLQFLIQYYNGEERAKGNILERFSAQQFPDLHSELNLSSLELGDSALYFCASSALGEMNTEAFFGQGTRLTVV.

This clonotype has at least ten counts. The V gene is TRBV27, the J gene TRBJ1-6; 8 positions agree with TRBD1. CDR3 size: 14 residues. Germline V gene data show CDR1 as MNHEY and CDR2 as SMNVEV (reference sequence). J was trimmed by 14 bases and V by 4 bases; bases with no gene match: 10. CDR3 in DNA: TGTGCCAGCAGTTCCACAGGGGGGATCGGATCCCTCCACTTT. Translation: CASSSTGGIGSLHF.

A note on this clonotype: The final CDR3 position lacks the conserved phenylalanine or tryptophan, pointing to a likely read error. The chain has TRBV5-1 and TRBJ2-5, with D tentatively TRBD1 (5 bases). Germline V gives CDR1 SGHRS, CDR2 YFSETQ. The CDR3 consists of 13 residues. The V and J ends lost 4 bases and 7 bases respectively, with 14 bases between them. The CDR3 DNA reads as TGCGCCAGCAGCGCGGACACGTTAGGGACCCAGTACGTC. It encodes CASSADTLGTQYV.

On this clonotype itself: A much larger clone lies a single base off, so this may be a read error. This chain connects TRBV29-1 to TRBJ2-1; 7 nucleotides line up with TRBD1. The V gene end was trimmed by 6 bases and the J gene end by 8 bases; junction bases not matched to a gene: 4. Looked up from germline, CDR1 is SQVTM and CDR2 is ANQGSEA. This CDR3 has 11 residues. This CDR3 is CSVGQVDEQFF. The CDR3 DNA reads TGCAGCGTAGGACAGGTGGATGAGCAGTTCTTC.

This clonotype was recorded many times. The chain is built from TRBV13 and TRBJ2-1, with 7 bases that match TRBD2. J lost 5 bases, V lost 2 bases, and 3 bases had no gene match. Germline lookup yields CDR1 PRHDT and CDR2 FYEKMQ (reference sequence). The CDR3 sequence is 14 residues long. In DNA, the CDR3 is TGTGCCAGCAGCTTAACTAGCGCTAACAATGAGCAGTTCTTC. Its translation: CASSLTSANNEQFF.

Only a few counts were recorded for this clonotype. This sequence joins TRBV7-8 and TRBJ1-5, with 7 bases lining up with TRBD1. The CDR3 has 15 residues. The germline V gene has CDR1 SGHVS and CDR2 FQNEAQ. V lost 8 bases, J lost 8 bases, and 15 bases stayed unmatched. The CDR3 here is CASRNLDRADEPQHF. The CDR3 nucleotides read TGTGCCAGCCGCAACCTAGACAGGGCTGATGAGCCCCAGCATTTT.

The gene calls are TRBV2 and TRBJ1-2; 8 bases agree with TRBD1. The V gene end was trimmed by 2 bases and the J gene end by 6 bases; junction bases not matched to a gene: 5. The length of the CDR3 is 14 residues. CDR1 is SNHLY and CDR2 is FYNNEI in the germline V gene. CDR3 in amino acids: CASSEIGQGNGYTF. In DNA form, the CDR3 reads TGTGCCAGCAGTGAAATAGGACAGGGTAATGGCTACACCTTC. Together with reference TRBV2 and TRBJ1-2, the CDR3 gives the full variable domain: EPEVTQTPSHQVTQMGQEVILRCVPISNHLYFYWYRQILGQKVEFLVSFYNNEISEKSEIFDDQFSVERPDGSNFTLKIRSTKLEDSAMYFCASSEIGQGNGYTFGSGTRLTVV.

CDR3 DNA sequence: TGTGCTAGCAGCTTAGTCAGGACTAGCGACTCCTACGAGCAGTACGTC. This gives the protein CASSLVRTSDSYEQYV. V and J are TRBV7-7 and TRBJ2-7; 9 positions match TRBD2. Germline V gene sequence: CDR1 SSHAT, CDR2 FNYEAQ (reference sequence). The CDR3 has 16 residues.